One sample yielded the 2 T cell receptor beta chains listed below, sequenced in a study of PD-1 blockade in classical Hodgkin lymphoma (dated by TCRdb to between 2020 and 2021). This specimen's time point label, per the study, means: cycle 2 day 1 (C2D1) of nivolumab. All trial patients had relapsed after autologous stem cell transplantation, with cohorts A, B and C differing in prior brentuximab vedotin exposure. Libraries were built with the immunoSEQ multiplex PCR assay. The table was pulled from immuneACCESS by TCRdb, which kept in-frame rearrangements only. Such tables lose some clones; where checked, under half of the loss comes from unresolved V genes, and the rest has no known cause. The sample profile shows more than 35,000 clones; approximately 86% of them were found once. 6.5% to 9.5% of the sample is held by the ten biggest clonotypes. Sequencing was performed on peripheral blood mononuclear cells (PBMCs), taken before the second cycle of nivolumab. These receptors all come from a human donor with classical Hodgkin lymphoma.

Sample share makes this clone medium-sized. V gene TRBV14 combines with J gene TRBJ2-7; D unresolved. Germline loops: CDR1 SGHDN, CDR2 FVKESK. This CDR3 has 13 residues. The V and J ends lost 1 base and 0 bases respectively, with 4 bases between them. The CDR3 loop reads CASSQGNSYEQYF. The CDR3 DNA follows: TGTGCCAGCAGCCAAGGAAACTCCTACGAGCAGTACTTC.

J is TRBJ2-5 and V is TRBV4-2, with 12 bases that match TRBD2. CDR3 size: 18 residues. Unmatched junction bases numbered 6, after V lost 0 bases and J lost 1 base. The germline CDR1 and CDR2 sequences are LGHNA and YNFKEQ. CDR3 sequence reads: CASSQELAGGRVQETQYF. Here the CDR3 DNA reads TGTGCCAGCAGCCAAGAACTAGCGGGAGGAAGAGTCCAAGAGACCCAGTACTTC.